This T cell receptor beta chain was documented in a study of T cell responses to AZD1222 COVID-19 vaccine. Concerning this clone: Its antigen remains unidentified.

Germline values: CDR1 MNHEY, CDR2 SVGAGI. V was clipped by 4 bases and J by 8 bases, with 14 bases between them. The CDR3 has 13 amino acids. Study-level results: The study found Spike-specific TCR breadth and depth rose after two AZD1222 doses.

Sequenced by immunoSEQ multiplex PCR; TCRdb stores in-frame clones only, minus some. The sample records approximately 140,000 clones, 75% to 85% being singletons. This receptor was identified in an adult in good health. J is TRBJ1-1 and V is TRBV6-5; D not resolved. Sequences were derived from peripheral blood, sampled on day 0 of MenACWY control vaccination. CDR3 nucleotide sequence: TGTGCCAGCAGTTCCGGGTCCGGGCCCGAAGCTTTCTTT. Amino acid sequence: CASSSGSGPEAFF.